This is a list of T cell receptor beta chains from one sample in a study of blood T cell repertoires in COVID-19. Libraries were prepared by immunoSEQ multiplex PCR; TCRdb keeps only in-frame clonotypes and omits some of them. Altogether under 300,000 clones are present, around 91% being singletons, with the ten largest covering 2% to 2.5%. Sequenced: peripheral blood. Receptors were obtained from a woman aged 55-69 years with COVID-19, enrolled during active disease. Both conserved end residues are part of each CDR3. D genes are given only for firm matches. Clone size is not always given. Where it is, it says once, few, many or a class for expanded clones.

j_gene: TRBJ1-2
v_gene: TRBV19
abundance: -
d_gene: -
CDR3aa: CASSEGGNYGYTF
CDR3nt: TGTGCCAGTAGTGAGGGGGGGAACTATGGCTACACCTTC

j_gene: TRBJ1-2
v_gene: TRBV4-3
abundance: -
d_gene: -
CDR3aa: CASSPGVGNYGYTF
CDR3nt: TGCGCCAGCAGCCCCGGGGTAGGGAACTATGGCTACACCTTC

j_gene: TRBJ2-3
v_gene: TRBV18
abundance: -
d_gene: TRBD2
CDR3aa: CASSPLNSGASTDTQYF
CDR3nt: TGTGCCAGCTCACCGCTAAATAGCGGGGCTAGCACAGATACGCAGTATTTT

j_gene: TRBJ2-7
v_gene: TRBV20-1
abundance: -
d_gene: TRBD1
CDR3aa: CSASNRQGNYGSHEQYF
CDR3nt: TGCAGTGCTAGTAACCGACAGGGGAATTATGGCAGCCACGAGCAGTACTTC

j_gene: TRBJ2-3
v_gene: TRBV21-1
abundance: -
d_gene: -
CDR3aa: CASSKDLRGSTDTQYF
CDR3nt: TGTGCCAGCAGCAAAGATCTTAGGGGCAGCACAGATACGCAGTATTTT

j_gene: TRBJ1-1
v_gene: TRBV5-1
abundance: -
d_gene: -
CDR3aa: CASSLEGRAKTEAFF
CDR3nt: TGCGCCAGCAGCTTGGAGGGCAGGGCAAAGACTGAAGCTTTCTTT

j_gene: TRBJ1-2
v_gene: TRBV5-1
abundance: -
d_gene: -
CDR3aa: CASSLALTDLDGYTF
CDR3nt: TGCGCCAGCAGCTTGGCACTGACTGACTTAGATGGCTACACCTTC

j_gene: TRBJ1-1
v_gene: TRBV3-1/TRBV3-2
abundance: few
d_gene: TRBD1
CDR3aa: CASSQTRGRGQGAYGEAFF
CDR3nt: TGTGCCAGCAGCCAAACCCGAGGCCGGGGACAGGGGGCTTATGGTGAAGCTTTCTTT

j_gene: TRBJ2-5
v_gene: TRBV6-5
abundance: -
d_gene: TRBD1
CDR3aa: CASKKTGEETQYF
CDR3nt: TGTGCCAGTAAAAAGACAGGGGAAGAGACCCAGTACTTC

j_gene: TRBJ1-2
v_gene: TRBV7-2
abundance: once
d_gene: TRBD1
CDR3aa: CASSLPLRDRENYGYTF
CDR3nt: TGTGCCAGCAGCTTACCGTTACGGGACAGGGAGAACTATGGCTACACCTTC

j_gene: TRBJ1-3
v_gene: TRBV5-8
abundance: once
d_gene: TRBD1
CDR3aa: CASSRRQGVSGNTIYF
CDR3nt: TGTGCCAGCAGCCGAAGACAGGGGGTCTCTGGAAACACCATATATTTT

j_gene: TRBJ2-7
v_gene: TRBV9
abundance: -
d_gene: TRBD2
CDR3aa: CASSVGSGGAYEQYF
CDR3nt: TGTGCCAGCAGCGTCGGGTCCGGGGGGGCGTACGAGCAGTACTTC

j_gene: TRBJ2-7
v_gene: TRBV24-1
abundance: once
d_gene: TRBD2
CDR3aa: CATSDLPSGGGHEQYF
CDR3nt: TGTGCCACCAGTGATTTGCCTAGCGGGGGCGGCCACGAGCAGTACTTC

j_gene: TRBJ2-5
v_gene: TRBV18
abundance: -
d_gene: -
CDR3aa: CASSPTRGETQYF
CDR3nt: TGTGCCAGCTCACCCACGCGCGGGGAGACCCAGTACTTC

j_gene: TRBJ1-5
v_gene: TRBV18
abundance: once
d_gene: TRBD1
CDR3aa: CASSQTGTGRYKPSNQPQHF
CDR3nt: TGTGCCAGCTCACAGACCGGGACAGGGCGCTATAAACCGAGCAATCAGCCCCAGCATTTT

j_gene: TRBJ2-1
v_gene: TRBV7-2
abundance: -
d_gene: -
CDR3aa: CASSVPGGTYNEQFF
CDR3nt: TGTGCCAGCAGCGTACCGGGGGGCACCTACAATGAGCAGTTCTTC

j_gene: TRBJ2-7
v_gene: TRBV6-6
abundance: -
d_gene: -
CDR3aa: CASSYDGDSYEQYF
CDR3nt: TGTGCCAGCAGTTACGATGGAGATTCCTACGAGCAGTACTTC

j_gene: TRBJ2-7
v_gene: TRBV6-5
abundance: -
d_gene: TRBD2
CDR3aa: CASSSWGLYEQYF
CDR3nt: TGTGCCAGCAGTTCATGGGGACTATACGAGCAGTACTTC

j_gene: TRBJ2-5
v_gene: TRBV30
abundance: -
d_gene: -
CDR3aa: CAWNFQETQYF
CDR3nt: TGTGCCTGGAACTTCCAAGAGACCCAGTACTTC

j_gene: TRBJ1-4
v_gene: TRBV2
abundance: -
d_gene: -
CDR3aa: CASIETRATNEKLFF
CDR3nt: TGTGCCAGCATAGAGACACGCGCAACTAATGAAAAACTGTTTTTT

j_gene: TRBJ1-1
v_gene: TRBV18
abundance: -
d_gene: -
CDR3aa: CASSLTVNTEAFF
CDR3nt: TGTGCCAGCTCACTGACAGTGAACACTGAAGCTTTCTTT

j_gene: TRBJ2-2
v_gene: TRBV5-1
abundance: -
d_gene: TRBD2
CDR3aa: CASSLFTSGGYGTGELFF
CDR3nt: TGCGCCAGCAGCTTGTTTACTAGCGGGGGTTACGGAACCGGGGAGCTGTTTTTT

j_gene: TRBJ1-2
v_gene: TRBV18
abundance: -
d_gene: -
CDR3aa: CASSPPGLNYGYTF
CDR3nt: TGTGCCAGCTCACCACCGGGACTGAACTATGGCTACACCTTC

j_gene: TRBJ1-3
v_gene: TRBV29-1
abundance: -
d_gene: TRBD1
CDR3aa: CSIQGVNGNTIYF
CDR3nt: TGCAGTATTCAGGGGGTAAATGGAAACACCATATATTTT

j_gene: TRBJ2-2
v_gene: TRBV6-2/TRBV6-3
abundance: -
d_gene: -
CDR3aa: CASSYRGSGELFF
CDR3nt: TGTGCCAGCAGTTACAGGGGATCCGGGGAGCTGTTTTTT

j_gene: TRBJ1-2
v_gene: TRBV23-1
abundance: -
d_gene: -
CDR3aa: CASSQSGQAHYGYTF
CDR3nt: TGCGCCAGCAGTCAATCGGGGCAGGCCCACTATGGCTACACCTTC

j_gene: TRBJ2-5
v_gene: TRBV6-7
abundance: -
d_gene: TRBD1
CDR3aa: CASSYSTGTGASGIQETQYF
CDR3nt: TGTGCCAGCAGTTACTCGACCGGGACAGGGGCTAGCGGCATCCAAGAGACCCAGTACTTC

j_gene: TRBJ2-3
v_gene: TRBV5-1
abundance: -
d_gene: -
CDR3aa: CASSSGLLTAERLTDTQYF
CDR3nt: TGCGCCAGCAGCTCGGGACTGCTCACGGCGGAGCGACTCACAGATACGCAGTATTTT

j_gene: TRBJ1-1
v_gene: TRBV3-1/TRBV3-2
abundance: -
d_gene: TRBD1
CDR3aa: CASSQGTGGTEAFF
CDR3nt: TGTGCCAGCAGCCAAGGGACAGGGGGCACTGAAGCTTTCTTT

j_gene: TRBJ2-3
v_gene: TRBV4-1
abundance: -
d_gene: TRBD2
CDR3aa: CASSVTSGGVLDTQYF
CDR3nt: TGCGCCAGCAGCGTGACTAGCGGGGGTGTTCTGGATACGCAGTATTTT

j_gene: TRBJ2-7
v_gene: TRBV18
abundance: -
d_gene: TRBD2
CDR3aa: CASSPGTSGGYEQYF
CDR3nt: TGTGCCAGCTCACCAGGGACTAGCGGGGGCTACGAGCAGTACTTC

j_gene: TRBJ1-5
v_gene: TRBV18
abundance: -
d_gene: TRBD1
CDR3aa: CASSFDRGRGQPQHF
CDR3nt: TGTGCCAGCTCATTTGACAGGGGGAGAGGTCAGCCCCAGCATTTT

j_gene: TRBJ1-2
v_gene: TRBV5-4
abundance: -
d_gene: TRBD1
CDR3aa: CASSRLSSPGTVNYGYTF
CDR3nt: TGTGCCAGCAGCCGTCTCTCCTCCCCCGGGACAGTAAACTATGGCTACACCTTC

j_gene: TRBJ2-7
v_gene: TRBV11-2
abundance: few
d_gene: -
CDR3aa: CASSWDNSYEQYF
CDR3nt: TGTGCCAGCAGCTGGGACAACTCCTACGAGCAGTACTTC

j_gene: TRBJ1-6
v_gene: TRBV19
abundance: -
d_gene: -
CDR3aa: CASSSRTSSSYNSPLHF
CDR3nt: TGTGCCAGTAGCAGTCGGACATCGAGCTCCTATAATTCACCCCTCCACTTT

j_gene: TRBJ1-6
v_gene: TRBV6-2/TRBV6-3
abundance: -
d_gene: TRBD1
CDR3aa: CASSYTGGRSPLHF
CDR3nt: TGTGCCAGCAGTTACACAGGGGGCAGGTCACCCCTCCACTTT

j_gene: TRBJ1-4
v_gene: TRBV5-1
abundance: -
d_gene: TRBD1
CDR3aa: CASSRTGGLYANEKLFF
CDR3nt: TGCGCCAGCAGCAGGACAGGGGGCCTCTATGCTAATGAAAAACTGTTTTTT

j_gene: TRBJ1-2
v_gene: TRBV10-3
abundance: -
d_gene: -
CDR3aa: CASGGTGTNYGYTF
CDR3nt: TGTGCCTCGGGGGGTACAGGGACTAACTATGGCTACACCTTC

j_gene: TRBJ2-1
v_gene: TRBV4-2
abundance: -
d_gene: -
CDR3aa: CASSQDGTPPPEQFF
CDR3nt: TGTGCCAGCAGCCAAGATGGGACTCCACCCCCCGAGCAGTTCTTC

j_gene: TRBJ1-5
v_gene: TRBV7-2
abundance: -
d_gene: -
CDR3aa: CASSPTRDSNQPQHF
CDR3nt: TGTGCCAGCAGCCCTACACGGGATAGCAATCAGCCCCAGCATTTT

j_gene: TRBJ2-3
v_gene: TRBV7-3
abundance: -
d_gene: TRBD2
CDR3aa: CASSAGSGGPRSTDTQYF
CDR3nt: TGTGCCAGCAGCGCAGGGAGCGGGGGGCCACGTAGCACAGATACGCAGTATTTT

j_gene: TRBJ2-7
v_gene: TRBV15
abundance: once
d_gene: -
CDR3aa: CATSPPQGPFGQYF
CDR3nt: TGTGCCACCAGCCCCCCCCAGGGGCCATTTGGGCAGTACTTC

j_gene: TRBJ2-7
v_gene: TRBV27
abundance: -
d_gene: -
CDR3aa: CASSYQREQYF
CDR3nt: TGTGCCAGCAGCTATCAACGAGAGCAGTACTTC

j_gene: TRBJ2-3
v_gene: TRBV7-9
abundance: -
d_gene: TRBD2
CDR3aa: CASSLASGPTDTQYF
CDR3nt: TGTGCCAGCAGCTTAGCTAGCGGGCCCACAGATACGCAGTATTTT

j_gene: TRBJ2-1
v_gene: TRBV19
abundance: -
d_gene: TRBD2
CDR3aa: CASSIGASGGDEQFF
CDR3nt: TGTGCCAGTAGTATAGGAGCTAGCGGTGGGGATGAGCAGTTCTTC

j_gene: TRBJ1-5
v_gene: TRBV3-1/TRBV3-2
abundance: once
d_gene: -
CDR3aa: CASSQVRSNQPQHF
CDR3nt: TGTGCCAGCAGCCAAGTCCGTAGCAATCAGCCCCAGCATTTT

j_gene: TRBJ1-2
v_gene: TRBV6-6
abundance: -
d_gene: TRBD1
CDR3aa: CASSYSPGGLGDGYTF
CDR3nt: TGTGCCAGCAGTTACTCCCCAGGGGGCCTCGGGGATGGCTACACCTTC

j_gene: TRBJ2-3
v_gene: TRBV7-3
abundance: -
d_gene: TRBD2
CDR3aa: CASSLLAGSADTQYF
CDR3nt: TGTGCCAGCAGCTTACTAGCGGGGTCGGCAGATACGCAGTATTTT

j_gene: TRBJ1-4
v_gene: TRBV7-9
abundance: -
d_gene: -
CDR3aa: CASSSSTGEKLFF
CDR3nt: TGTGCCAGCAGCTCAAGCACGGGGGAAAAACTGTTTTTT

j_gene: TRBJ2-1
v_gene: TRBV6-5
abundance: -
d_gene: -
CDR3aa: CASSSTRRSSVF
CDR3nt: TGTGCCAGCAGTTCTACTCGTCGTTCATCCGTCTTC

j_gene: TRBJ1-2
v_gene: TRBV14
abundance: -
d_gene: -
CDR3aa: CASSTSSGFYGYTF
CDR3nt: TGTGCCAGCAGCACCTCGTCGGGGTTCTATGGCTACACCTTC

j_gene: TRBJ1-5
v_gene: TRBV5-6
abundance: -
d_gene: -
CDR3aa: CASSLRRGNQPQHF
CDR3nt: TGTGCCAGCAGCTTGCGCAGGGGCAATCAGCCCCAGCATTTT

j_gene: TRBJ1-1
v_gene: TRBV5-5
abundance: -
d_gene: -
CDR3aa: CASSLEQGVGAFF
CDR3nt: TGTGCCAGCAGCTTGGAGCAGGGCGTTGGCGCTTTCTTT